What follows are 5 T cell receptor beta chains derived from one specimen sequenced in a study of blood T cell repertoires in COVID-19. Some clones are missing from TCRdb's copy, which holds only in-frame ones; the method was immunoSEQ multiplex PCR. The table includes roughly 83,000 clones, around 86% detected once. The sequenced sample was peripheral blood. Source of these receptors: a man older than 75 with active or convalescent COVID-19.

This sequence joins TRBV29-1 and TRBJ2-3; D perhaps matches TRBD2 (6 bases). This CDR3 has 12 amino acids. Trimming cost V 7 bases and J 4 bases, with 12 bases left between them. The germline CDR1 and CDR2 sequences are SQVTM and ANQGSEA. DNA of the CDR3: TGCAGCGCAGGGCGGGGTTCAGATACGCAGTATTTT. Translated, it gives CSAGRGSDTQYF.

In DNA form, the CDR3 reads TGTGCCAGTAGTATGGGGCAGGGGGCGGGTGGCTACACCTTC. The encoded protein is CASSMGQGAGGYTF. The chain is built from TRBV19 and TRBJ1-2, with 8 bases aligning to TRBD1. The CDR3 covers 14 residues. Losses at the gene ends were 3 bases for V and 7 bases for J; bases not matched to a gene: 7. From germline, CDR1 is LNHDA and CDR2 SQIVND (reference sequence). The full variable domain, in which reference TRBV19 and TRBJ1-2 provide the parts outside the CDR3, is DGGITQSPKYLFRKEGQNVTLSCEQNLNHDAMYWYRQDPGQGLRLIYYSQIVNDFQKGDIAEGYSVSREKKESFPLTVTSAQKNPTAFYLCASSMGQGAGGYTFGSGTRLTVV.

This clone was detected once. The chain recombines TRBV11-2 with TRBJ1-4; D is unclear. This CDR3 is 11 amino acids long. Trimming pared 5 bases from V and 7 bases from J, leaving 5 bases between. Germline loops: CDR1 SGHAT, CDR2 FQNNGV. The CDR3 nucleotides read TGTGCCAGCAGCGTGAGTGAAAAACTGTTTTTT. It is translated as CASSVSEKLFF. Based on the CDR3 plus reference TRBV11-2 and TRBJ1-4, the full variable domain is EAGVAQSPRYKIIEKRQSVAFWCNPISGHATLYWYQQILGQGPKLLIQFQNNGVVDDSQLPKDRFSAERLKGVDSTLKIQPAKLEDSAVYLCASSVSEKLFFGSGTQLSVL.

Written as DNA, the CDR3 is TGTGCCAGCAGTGAGGCGGGGCCATCCTACAATGAGCAGTTCTTC. The encoded protein is CASSEAGPSYNEQFF. This sequence joins TRBV6-1 and TRBJ2-1; D perhaps matches TRBD2 (6 bases). Germline assignment: CDR1 MNHNS and CDR2 SASEGT. The CDR3 runs 15 residues. Trimming removed 3 bases at V and 1 base at J, with 10 bases between.

A few counts support this clone. V gene TRBV19 combines with J gene TRBJ1-4, with TRBD1 identical over 7 bases. The CDR3 extends over 15 amino acids. Germline CDR1 and CDR2: LNHDA and SQIVND (reference sequence). Trimming at V came to 6 bases and at J to 8 bases, leaving 12 bases not matched to a gene. CDR3 DNA sequence: TGTGCCAGTAGCGGTCCCAGGACAGGAGACGAAAAACTGTTTTTT. It is translated as CASSGPRTGDEKLFF.